This section outlines one TCR beta chain sequence together with its context. The specificity of this receptor is unknown. No much larger clone exists at a distance of one base, and base qualities are not known. The CDR3 regions of human TCRbeta chains were analyzed by immunosequencing. The original pipeline was this. Repertoire TCRs were checked for matches against a reference library of SARS-CoV-2-specific TCRs that had been generated using the MIRA antigen-specificity platform. Breadth was defined as the fraction of unique TCRs that were SARS-CoV-2-associated, and depth was defined as the fraction of total T cells that were SARS-CoV-2-associated. Using the MIRA data, every spike-specific TCR was mapped to the spike region that the TCR reacted to and assigned to either a CD4 or a CD8 class. Log10-transformed breadth and depth values were compared by one-way ANOVA with Sidak's multiple comparisons tests. In its TCRdb copy, this immuneACCESS table keeps in-frame sequences only and misses some clones. Where compared with another copy, unresolved V genes explain less than half of these, and the others have no known cause. That table is the source of V, J and clone size, and D and trimming were worked out from the DNA. For this sample there are 110,000 or so clones; roughly nine tenths appear just once. The ten largest clonotypes hold roughly 4.5% of the sample.

This record comes from a study of T cell responses to AZD1222 COVID-19 vaccine (dated by TCRdb to the early 2020s). As for the study more broadly: AZD1222 recipients given second doses at about 4 weeks or at about 12 weeks were pooled, since spike-specific TCR depth and breadth were not found to differ between the two schedules. A total of 230 to 250 trial participants underwent TCR sequencing, of whom 200 to 220 received two doses of AZD1222 and about 25 received two doses of the MenACWY control vaccine. Trial participants were enrolled into age subgroups of 18-55, 56-69 and 70-plus years, which contained around 140, 26 and 57 TCR-sequenced participants, respectively. Paper-wide results and their limitations: Reportedly, almost half of the unique spike-specific TCRs recognized epitopes lying outside the regions that are mutated in the B.1.351 and B.1.1.7 variants. Participants were mostly white British and included more females than males, and it was suggested by the authors that clonal diversity may have been underestimated. In the small 56-69-year group, the increase in depth fell short of significance, most likely because of low power. Only a handful of AZD1222 recipients were SARS-CoV-2 seropositive at baseline, limiting conclusions about previously exposed vaccinees. No day 14 peak-response samples were available, so repertoires were characterized only after the peak T cell response. After two AZD1222 doses, spike-specific TCR breadth and depth were significantly higher than at day 0 and than in MenACWY recipients. The whole spike protein was spanned by vaccine-associated CD4 TCRs, and dominant responses were seen in regions 160-218 and 743-854.

Including the terminal cysteine and phenylalanine, the CDR3 comprises 15 residues. The CDR3 DNA has 45 bases and is translated from base 1. CDR1 and CDR2, per the germline V gene, are SGDLS and YYNGEE. V loses 1 base, J loses 1 base, and the germline ends lie 11 bases apart. The sample's time point, from its label and the paper: baseline before first vaccination. Vaccinee samples were obtained from the UK trials COV001 and COV002, which included a single-blind randomized controlled phase 2/3 trial of AZD1222 (ChAdOx1 nCoV-19) in healthy adults. For TCRbeta chain sequencing, PBMC samples from trial participants were taken at day 0 and at day 28 after the second dose.

This TCR was sampled from an adult in good health. In this chain, TRBV9 is recombined with TRBJ1-1, with no D gene named confidently. Specimen: peripheral blood, collected on day 0 of AZD1222 vaccination. CDR3 protein: CASSVLERGNTEAFF. In nucleotide form, the sequence is TGTGCCAGCAGCGTATTGGAGCGGGGGAACACTGAAGCTTTCTTT.